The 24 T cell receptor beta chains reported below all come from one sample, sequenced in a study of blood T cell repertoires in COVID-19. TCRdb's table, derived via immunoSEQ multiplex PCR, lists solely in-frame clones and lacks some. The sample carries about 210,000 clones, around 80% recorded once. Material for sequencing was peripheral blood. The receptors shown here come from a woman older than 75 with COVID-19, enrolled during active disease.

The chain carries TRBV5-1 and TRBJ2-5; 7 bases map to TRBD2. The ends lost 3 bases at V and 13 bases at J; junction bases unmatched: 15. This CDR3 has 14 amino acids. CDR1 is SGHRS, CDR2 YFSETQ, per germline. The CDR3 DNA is TGCGCCAGCAGCTCCGACCGGGACTACCGGGAGAGGTACTTC. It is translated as CASSSDRDYRERYF.

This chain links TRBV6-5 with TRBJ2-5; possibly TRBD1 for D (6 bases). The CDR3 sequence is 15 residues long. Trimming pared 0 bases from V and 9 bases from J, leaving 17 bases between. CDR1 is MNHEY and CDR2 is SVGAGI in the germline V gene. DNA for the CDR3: TGTGCCAGCAGTTACTCGGGCAGGGGTTCGGTGGCCCAGTACTTC. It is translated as CASSYSGRGSVAQYF.

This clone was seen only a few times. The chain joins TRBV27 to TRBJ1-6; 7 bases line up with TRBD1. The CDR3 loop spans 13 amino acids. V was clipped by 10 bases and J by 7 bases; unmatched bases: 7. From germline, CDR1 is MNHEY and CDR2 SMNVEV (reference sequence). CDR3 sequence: CATSGQYNSPLHF. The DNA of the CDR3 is TGTGCCACCTCGGGACAGTACAATTCACCCCTCCACTTT.

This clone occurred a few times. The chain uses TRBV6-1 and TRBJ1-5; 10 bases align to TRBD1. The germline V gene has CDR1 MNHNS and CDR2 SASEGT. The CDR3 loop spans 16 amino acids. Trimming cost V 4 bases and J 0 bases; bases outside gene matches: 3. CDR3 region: CASSVGQGNSNQPQHF. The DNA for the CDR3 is TGTGCCAGCAGTGTGGGACAGGGGAATAGCAATCAGCCCCAGCATTTT.

Written as DNA, the CDR3 is TGTGCCAGCAATACGGGACAGGGCTCCTACGAGCAGTACGTC. Translation gives CASNTGQGSYEQYV. This rearrangement joins TRBV6-5 to TRBJ2-7, with 9 bases fitting TRBD1. J gave up 0 bases and V 7 bases, and 4 bases lay outside the gene matches. Germline CDR1 MNHEY, CDR2 SVGAGI. This CDR3 has 14 residues.

CDR3 DNA: TGTGCCGGACCAGGGGGCGCATTTGGCTACACCTTC. Translation: CAGPGGAFGYTF. The chain carries TRBV30 and TRBJ1-2, with TRBD1 identical over 8 bases. This CDR3 has 12 residues. Germline trimming cut 8 bases from V and 7 bases from J; bases unmatched to any gene: 9. Germline CDR1 is GTSNPN and CDR2 is SVGIG (reference sequence).

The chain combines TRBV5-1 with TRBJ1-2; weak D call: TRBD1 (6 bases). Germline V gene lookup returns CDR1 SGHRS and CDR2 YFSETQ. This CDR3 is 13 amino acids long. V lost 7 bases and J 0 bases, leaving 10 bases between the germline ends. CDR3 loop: CASRDTANYGYTF. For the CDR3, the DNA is TGCGCCAGCCGGGACACAGCTAACTATGGCTACACCTTC.

The CDR3 nucleotides read TGCGCCAGCAGCTTAGGGCGCGGCGGGGAAACACAAGAGACCCAGTACTTC. This translates into CASSLGRGGETQETQYF. The chain is built from TRBV5-1 and TRBJ2-5, with D perhaps TRBD2 (6 bases). Germline assignment: CDR1 SGHRS and CDR2 YFSETQ. This CDR3 comprises 17 residues. V lost 2 bases and J lost 2, with 19 bases in between.

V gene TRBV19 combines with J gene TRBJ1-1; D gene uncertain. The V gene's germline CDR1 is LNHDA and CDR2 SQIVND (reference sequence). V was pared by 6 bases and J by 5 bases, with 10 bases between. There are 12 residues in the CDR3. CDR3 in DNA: TGTGCCAGTAGGTCCATGAGTACTGAAGCTTTCTTT. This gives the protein CASRSMSTEAFF.

CDR3 nucleotide sequence: TGTGCCAGCAGTCTGGACAGGACGAACACCGGGGAGCTGTTTTTT. It codes for CASSLDRTNTGELFF. The genes are TRBV6-5 and TRBJ2-2; 7 positions agree with TRBD1. The CDR3 has 15 amino acids. Germline V gene sequence: CDR1 MNHEY, CDR2 SVGAGI. The V segment lost 5 bases and the J segment 0 bases; nucleotides outside the gene matches: 3.

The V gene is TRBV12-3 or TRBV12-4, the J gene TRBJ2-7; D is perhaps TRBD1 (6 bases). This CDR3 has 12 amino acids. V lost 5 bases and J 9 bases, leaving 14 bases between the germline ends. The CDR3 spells CASSNQGQRQYF. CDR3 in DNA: TGTGCCAGCAGTAACCAGGGGCAGAGGCAGTACTTC.

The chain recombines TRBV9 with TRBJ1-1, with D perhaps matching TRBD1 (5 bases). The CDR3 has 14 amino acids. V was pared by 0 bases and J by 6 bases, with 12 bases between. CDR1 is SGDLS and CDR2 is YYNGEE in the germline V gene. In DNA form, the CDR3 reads TGTGCCAGCAGCGTAGGGGGGGATGGTTCTGAAGCTTTCTTT. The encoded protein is CASSVGGDGSEAFF.

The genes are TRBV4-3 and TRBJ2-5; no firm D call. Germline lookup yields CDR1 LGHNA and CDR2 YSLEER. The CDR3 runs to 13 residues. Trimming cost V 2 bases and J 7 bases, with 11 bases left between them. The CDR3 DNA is TGCGCCAGCAGCCAAACCCCACTCGCGACCCAGTACTTC. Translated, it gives CASSQTPLATQYF.

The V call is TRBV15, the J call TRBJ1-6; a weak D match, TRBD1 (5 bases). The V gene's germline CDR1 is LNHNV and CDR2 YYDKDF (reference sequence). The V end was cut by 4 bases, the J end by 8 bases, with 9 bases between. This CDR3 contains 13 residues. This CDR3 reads CATSNQGYSPLHF. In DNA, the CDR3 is TGTGCCACCAGCAACCAGGGTTATTCACCCCTCCACTTT.

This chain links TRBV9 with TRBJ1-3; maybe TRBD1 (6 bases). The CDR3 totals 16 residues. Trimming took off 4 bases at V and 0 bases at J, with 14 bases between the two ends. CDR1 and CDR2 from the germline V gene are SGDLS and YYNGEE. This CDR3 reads CASSPPGTHSGNTIYF. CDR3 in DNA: TGTGCCAGCAGCCCCCCGGGGACACACTCTGGAAACACCATATATTTT.

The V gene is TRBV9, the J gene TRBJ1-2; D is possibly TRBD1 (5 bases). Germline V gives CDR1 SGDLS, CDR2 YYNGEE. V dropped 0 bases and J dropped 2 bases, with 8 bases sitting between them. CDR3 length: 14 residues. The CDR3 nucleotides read TGTGCCAGCAGCGTAGCTCCAGGGAACTATGGCTACACCTTC. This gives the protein CASSVAPGNYGYTF.

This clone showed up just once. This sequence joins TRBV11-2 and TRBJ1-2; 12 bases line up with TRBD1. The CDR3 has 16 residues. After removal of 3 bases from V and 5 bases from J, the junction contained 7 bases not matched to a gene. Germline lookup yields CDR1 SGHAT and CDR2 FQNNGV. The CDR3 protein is CASSLPGTGGVYGYTF. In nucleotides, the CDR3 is TGTGCCAGCAGCTTGCCCGGGACAGGGGGCGTGTATGGCTACACCTTC.

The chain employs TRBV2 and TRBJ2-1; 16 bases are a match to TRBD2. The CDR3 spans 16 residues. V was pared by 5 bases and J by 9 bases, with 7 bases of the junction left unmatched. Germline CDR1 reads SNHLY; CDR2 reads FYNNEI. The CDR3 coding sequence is TGTGCCAGCAGTAAAACCGGGACTAGCGGGGGGGGTGAGCAGTTCTTC. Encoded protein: CASSKTGTSGGGEQFF.

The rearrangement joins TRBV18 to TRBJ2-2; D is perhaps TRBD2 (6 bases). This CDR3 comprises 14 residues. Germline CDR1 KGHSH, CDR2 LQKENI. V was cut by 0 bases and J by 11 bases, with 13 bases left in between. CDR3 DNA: TGTGCCAGCTCACCACCGGGACTTCCTACCGAGCTGTTTTTT. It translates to CASSPPGLPTELFF.

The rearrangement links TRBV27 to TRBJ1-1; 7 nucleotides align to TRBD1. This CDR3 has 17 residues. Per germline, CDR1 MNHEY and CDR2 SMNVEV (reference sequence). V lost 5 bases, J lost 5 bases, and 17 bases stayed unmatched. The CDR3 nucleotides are TGTGCCAGCAGTCCGCGGAGGACAGGCCTAACCGGGACTGAAGCTTTCTTT. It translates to CASSPRRTGLTGTEAFF.

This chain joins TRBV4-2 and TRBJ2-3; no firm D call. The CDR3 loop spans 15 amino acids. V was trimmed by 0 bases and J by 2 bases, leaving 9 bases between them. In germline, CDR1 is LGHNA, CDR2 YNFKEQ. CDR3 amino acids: CASSQERSPTDTQYF. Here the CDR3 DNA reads TGTGCCAGCAGCCAAGAGCGGAGCCCCACAGATACGCAGTATTTT.

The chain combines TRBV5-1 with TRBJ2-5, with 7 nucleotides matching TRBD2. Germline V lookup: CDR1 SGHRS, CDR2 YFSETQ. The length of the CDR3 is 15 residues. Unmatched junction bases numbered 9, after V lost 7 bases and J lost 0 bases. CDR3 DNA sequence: TGCGCCAGCCGGAGGCCTAGCGGAGACCAAGAGACCCAGTACTTC. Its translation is CASRRPSGDQETQYF.

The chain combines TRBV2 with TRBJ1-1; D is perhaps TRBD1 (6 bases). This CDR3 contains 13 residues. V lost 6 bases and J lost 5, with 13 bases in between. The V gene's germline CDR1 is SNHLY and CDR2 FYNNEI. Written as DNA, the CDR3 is TGTGCCAGCAGACAGGGATGGGATACTGAAGCTTTCTTT. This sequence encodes CASRQGWDTEAFF.

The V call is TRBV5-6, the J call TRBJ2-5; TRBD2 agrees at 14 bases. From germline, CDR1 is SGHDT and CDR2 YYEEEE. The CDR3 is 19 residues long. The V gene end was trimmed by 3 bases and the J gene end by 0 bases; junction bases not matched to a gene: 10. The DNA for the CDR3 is TGTGCCAGCAGCTCTAGAGGGACTAGCGGGGGCCCTTACCAAGAGACCCAGTACTTC. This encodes CASSSRGTSGGPYQETQYF.